Presented here are 14 T cell receptor beta chains from one specimen sequenced in a study of shared clonotypes between healthy human individuals. Repertoires were generated with immunoSEQ multiplex PCR, while TCRdb's copy carries only in-frame clones and drops some. The sample lists around 2,100,000 clones, approximately 94% occurring once. CD45RO-negative, CCR7-selected cells formed the naive CD8 fraction, which excluded terminally differentiated effector memory CD45RA+ cells. Sequenced: naive CD8+ T cells sorted from blood. The receptors come from a man aged 18 to 35 in good health.

Notes on this clone: This specimen includes other DNA sequences encoding the same CDR3. The J gene is TRBJ2-7, the V gene TRBV9; D remains unclear. V lost 4 bases and J lost 2, with 13 bases in between. The CDR3 loop spans 14 amino acids. The germline gives CDR1 SGDLS, CDR2 YYNGEE. CDR3 DNA sequence: TGTGCCAGCAGCTCCGGCGGTACGACCTACGAGCAGTACTTC. This translates into CASSSGGTTYEQYF.

The V and J genes are TRBV6-6 and TRBJ2-7, with D unresolved. The CDR3 runs 10 residues. The V gene's germline CDR1 is MNHNY and CDR2 SVGAGI (reference sequence). V was clipped by 8 bases and J by 5 bases, with 7 bases between them. The CDR3 protein is CASGVDEQYF. As DNA, the CDR3 is TGTGCCAGCGGAGTGGACGAGCAGTACTTC.

The V call is TRBV5-4, the J call TRBJ1-6, with D unclear. The CDR3 runs 16 residues. V was clipped by 3 bases and J by 7 bases, with 17 bases between them. Germline loops: CDR1 SGHNT, CDR2 YYREEE (reference sequence). The CDR3 nucleotides are TGTGCCAGCAGCTACTGGGATGGCAGTGCGAATTCACCCCTCCACTTT. Its translation is CASSYWDGSANSPLHF.

V and J are TRBV9 and TRBJ2-1; 9 nucleotides match TRBD2. CDR1 and CDR2 (germline): SGDLS, YYNGEE. J lost 9 bases, V lost 4 bases, and 8 bases had no gene match. The CDR3 totals 14 residues. CDR3: CASSLTGTSSEQFF. The DNA of the CDR3 is TGTGCCAGCAGCCTCACCGGGACTAGCAGTGAGCAGTTCTTC. Full variable domain (missing parts from reference TRBV9 and TRBJ2-1): DSGVTQTPKHLITATGQRVTLRCSPRSGDLSVYWYQQSLDQGLQFLIQYYNGEERAKGNILERFSAQQFPDLHSELNLSSLELGDSALYFCASSLTGTSSEQFFGPGTRLTVL.

The chain joins TRBV11-2 to TRBJ2-5, with 8 bases identical to TRBD1. Per the germline V gene, CDR1 is SGHAT and CDR2 is FQNNGV. The CDR3 totals 16 residues. The junction had 9 bases not matched to a gene; V was cut back by 4 bases and J by 2 bases. CDR3 nucleotides: TGTGCCAGCAGCTCACCCTGGACAGGGACTCAAGAGACCCAGTACTTC. Amino acid sequence: CASSSPWTGTQETQYF.

The CDR3 loop reads CARIKRQLISGANVLTF. Here the CDR3 DNA reads TGTGCCAGGATAAAAAGACAGTTGATCTCTGGGGCCAACGTCCTGACTTTC. V usage is TRBV2 and J usage is TRBJ2-6; D may be TRBD1 (5 bases). The CDR3 is 17 amino acids. The germline V and J ends were trimmed by 9 bases and 0 bases, with 18 bases remaining between them. Germline CDR1 reads SNHLY; CDR2 reads FYNNEI.

This chain joins TRBV4-3 and TRBJ1-2; 12 bases agree with TRBD1. The CDR3 is made up of 15 amino acids. Per germline, CDR1 LGHNA and CDR2 YSLEER. The V and J ends lost 6 bases and 4 bases, in that order; junction bases with no gene match: 6. The CDR3 loop is CASRAGTGGPYGYTF. CDR3 in DNA: TGCGCCAGCAGGGCCGGGACAGGGGGCCCCTATGGCTACACCTTC.

Here the CDR3 reads CASSYDRLTEAFF. In DNA form, the CDR3 reads TGCGCCAGCAGCTATGACAGGCTCACTGAAGCTTTCTTT. The rearrangement joins TRBV4-1 to TRBJ1-1; a possible D gene is TRBD1 (6 bases). This CDR3 is 13 amino acids long. With 5 bases removed from V and 4 bases from J, the gap between germline ends came to 11 bases. The germline gives CDR1 MGHRA, CDR2 YSYEKL.

This rearrangement joins TRBV7-9 to TRBJ2-7; D not certain. This CDR3 contains 15 residues. Deletions cut 5 bases from V and 2 bases from J, with 16 bases between. The V gene's germline CDR1 is SEHNR and CDR2 FQNEAQ (reference sequence). The CDR3 loop reads CASSRGVSFTYEQYF. DNA for the CDR3: TGTGCCAGCAGCCGAGGAGTTTCATTCACCTACGAGCAGTACTTC. Together with reference TRBV7-9 and TRBJ2-7, the CDR3 gives the full variable domain: DTGVSQNPRHKITKRGQNVTFRCDPISEHNRLYWYRQTLGQGPEFLTYFQNEAQLEKSRLLSDRFSAERPKGSFSTLEIQRTEQGDSAMYLCASSRGVSFTYEQYFGPGTRLTVT.

A remark on this clone: Other DNA sequences within the sample encode an identical CDR3. The rearrangement uses TRBV5-1 and TRBJ1-2; no firm D call. V lost 3 bases, J lost 3 bases, and 9 bases lay in between. In germline, CDR1 is SGHRS, CDR2 YFSETQ. This CDR3 is 13 amino acids long. Written as DNA, the CDR3 is TGCGCCAGCAGCTCCGGAGGAGACTATGGCTACACCTTC. Its translation is CASSSGGDYGYTF.

This clone was recorded only once. This chain connects TRBV5-4 to TRBJ2-7; a possible D gene is TRBD2 (7 bases). Looked up from germline, CDR1 is SGHNT and CDR2 is YYREEE (reference sequence). CDR3 size: 15 residues. Trimming cost V 0 bases and J 3 bases, with 13 bases left between them. The CDR3 DNA reads as TGTGCCAGCAGCTTGGCCGGGGAGGGACACTACGAGCAGTACTTC. Protein sequence: CASSLAGEGHYEQYF.

The V gene is TRBV11-2, the J gene TRBJ2-7; D is unresolved. Germline assignment: CDR1 SGHAT and CDR2 FQNNGV. Trimming removed 2 bases at V and 2 bases at J, with 10 bases between. The CDR3 length is 14 residues. The CDR3 DNA sequence: TGTGCCAGCAGCTTATCGGAGAGCGCCTACGAGCAGTACTTC. Protein: CASSLSESAYEQYF.

The J gene is TRBJ2-1, the V gene TRBV4-3, with D hard to call. Trimming took off 1 base at V and 3 bases at J, with 10 bases between the two ends. Per germline, CDR1 LGHNA and CDR2 YSLEER. The CDR3 is 15 residues long. As DNA, the CDR3 is TGCGCCAGCAGCCAAGGTACTTTCAGCTACAATGAGCAGTTCTTC. This sequence encodes CASSQGTFSYNEQFF.

This sequence joins TRBV27 and TRBJ2-2; D perhaps matches TRBD2 (5 bases). V shed 3 bases and J shed 4 bases, with 15 bases lying between them. The CDR3 contains 16 residues. Germline V gene sequence: CDR1 MNHEY, CDR2 SMNVEV (reference sequence). The CDR3: CASSFQRVASTGELFF. DNA for the CDR3: TGTGCCAGCAGTTTTCAGAGGGTAGCGAGCACCGGGGAGCTGTTTTTT.